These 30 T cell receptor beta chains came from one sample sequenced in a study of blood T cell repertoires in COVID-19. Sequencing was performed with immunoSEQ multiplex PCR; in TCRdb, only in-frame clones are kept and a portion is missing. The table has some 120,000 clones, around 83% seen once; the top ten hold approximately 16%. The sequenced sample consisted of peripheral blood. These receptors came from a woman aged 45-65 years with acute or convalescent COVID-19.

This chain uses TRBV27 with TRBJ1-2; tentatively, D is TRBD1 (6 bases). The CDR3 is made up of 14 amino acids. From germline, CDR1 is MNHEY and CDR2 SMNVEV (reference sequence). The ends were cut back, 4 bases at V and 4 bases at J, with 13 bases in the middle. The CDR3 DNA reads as TGTGCCAGCAGTTCACAGGGACGGCCCTATGGCTACACCTTC. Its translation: CASSSQGRPYGYTF.

The CDR3 sequence is CSASGRTAGDEQFF. The CDR3 DNA is TGCAGTGCTAGTGGGCGTACCGCTGGAGATGAGCAGTTCTTC. The V gene is TRBV20-1, the J gene TRBJ2-1; D unclear. Deletions cut 3 bases from V and 8 bases from J, with 17 bases between. CDR3 length: 14 amino acids. Germline V gene data show CDR1 as DFQATT and CDR2 as SNEGSKA (reference sequence).

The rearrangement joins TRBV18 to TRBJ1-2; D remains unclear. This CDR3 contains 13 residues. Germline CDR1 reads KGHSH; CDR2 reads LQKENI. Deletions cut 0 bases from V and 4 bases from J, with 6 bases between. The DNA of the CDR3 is TGTGCCAGCTCACCACCATCAGTCTATGGCTACACCTTC. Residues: CASSPPSVYGYTF.

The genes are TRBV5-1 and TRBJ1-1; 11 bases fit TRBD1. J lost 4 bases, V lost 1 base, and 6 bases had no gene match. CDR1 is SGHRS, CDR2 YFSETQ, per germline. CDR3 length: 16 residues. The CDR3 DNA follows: TGCGCCAGCAGCTTGCGCCCCGGGACAGGGGGCACTGAAGCTTTCTTT. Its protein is CASSLRPGTGGTEAFF.

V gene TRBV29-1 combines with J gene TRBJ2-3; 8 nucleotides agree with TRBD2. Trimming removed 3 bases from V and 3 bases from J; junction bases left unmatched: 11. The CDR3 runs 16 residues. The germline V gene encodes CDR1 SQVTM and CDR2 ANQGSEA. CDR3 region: CSVEEPTGGRTDTQYF. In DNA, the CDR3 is TGCAGCGTTGAGGAGCCTACGGGGGGGCGGACAGATACGCAGTATTTT.

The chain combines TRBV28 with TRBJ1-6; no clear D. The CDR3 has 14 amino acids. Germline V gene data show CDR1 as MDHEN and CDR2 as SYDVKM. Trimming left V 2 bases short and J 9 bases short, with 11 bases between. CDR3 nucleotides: TGTGCCAGCAGTTTAAACAGTGTGGGTTCACCCCTCCACTTT. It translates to CASSLNSVGSPLHF.

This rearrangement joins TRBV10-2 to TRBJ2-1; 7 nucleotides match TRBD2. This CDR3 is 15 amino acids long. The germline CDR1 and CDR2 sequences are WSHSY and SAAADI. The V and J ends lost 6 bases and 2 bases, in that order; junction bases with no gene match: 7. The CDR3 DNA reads TGCGCCAGCAGCCCGGCTGGGGGGGCCTACAATGAGCAGTTCTTC. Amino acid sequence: CASSPAGGAYNEQFF.

The CDR3 reads CASRDQGASQRSLHF. DNA for the CDR3: TGTGCCAGCAGAGACCAGGGGGCCTCCCAGAGGTCCCTCCACTTT. The chain carries TRBV6-5 and TRBJ1-6, with 8 bases matching TRBD1. Germline V gene lookup returns CDR1 MNHEY and CDR2 SVGAGI. Losses at the gene ends were 6 bases for V and 14 bases for J; bases not matched to a gene: 15. The CDR3 runs to 15 residues.

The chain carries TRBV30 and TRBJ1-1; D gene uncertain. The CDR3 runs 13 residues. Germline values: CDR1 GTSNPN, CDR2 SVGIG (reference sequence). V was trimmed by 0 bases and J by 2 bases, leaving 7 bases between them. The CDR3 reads CAWSVLKNTEAFF. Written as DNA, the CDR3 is TGTGCCTGGAGTGTACTCAAAAACACTGAAGCTTTCTTT.

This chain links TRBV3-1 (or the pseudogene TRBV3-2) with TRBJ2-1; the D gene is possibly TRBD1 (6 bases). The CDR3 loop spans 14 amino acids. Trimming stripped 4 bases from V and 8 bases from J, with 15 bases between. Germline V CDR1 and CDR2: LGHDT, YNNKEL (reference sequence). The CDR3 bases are TGTGCCAGCAGCCCGCCCAGGGGCCCGGATGAGCAGTTCTTC. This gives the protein CASSPPRGPDEQFF.

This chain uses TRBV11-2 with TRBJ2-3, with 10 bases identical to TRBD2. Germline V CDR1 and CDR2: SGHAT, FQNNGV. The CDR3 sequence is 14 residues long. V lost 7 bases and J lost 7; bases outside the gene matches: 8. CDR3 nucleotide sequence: TGTGCCAGCACCATCAGCGGGGGGGCTTATACGCAGTATTTT. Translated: CASTISGGAYTQYF.

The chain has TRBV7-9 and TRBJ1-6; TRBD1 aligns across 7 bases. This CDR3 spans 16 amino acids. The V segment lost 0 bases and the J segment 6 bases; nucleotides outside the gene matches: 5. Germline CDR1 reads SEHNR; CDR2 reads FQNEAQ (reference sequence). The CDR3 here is CASSLAGGGSNSPLHF. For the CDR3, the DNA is TGTGCCAGCAGCTTAGCAGGGGGCGGCTCTAATTCACCCCTCCACTTT. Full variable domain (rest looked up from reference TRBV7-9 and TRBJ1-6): DTGVSQNPRHKITKRGQNVTFRCDPISEHNRLYWYRQTLGQGPEFLTYFQNEAQLEKSRLLSDRFSAERPKGSFSTLEIQRTEQGDSAMYLCASSLAGGGSNSPLHFGNGTRLTVT.

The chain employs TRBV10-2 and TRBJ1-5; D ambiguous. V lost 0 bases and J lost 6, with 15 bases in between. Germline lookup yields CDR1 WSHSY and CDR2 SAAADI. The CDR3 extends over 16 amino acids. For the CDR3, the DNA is TGCGCCAGCAGTGAGTCGACTCTTTCCTTGGGTCAGCCCCAGCATTTT. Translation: CASSESTLSLGQPQHF.

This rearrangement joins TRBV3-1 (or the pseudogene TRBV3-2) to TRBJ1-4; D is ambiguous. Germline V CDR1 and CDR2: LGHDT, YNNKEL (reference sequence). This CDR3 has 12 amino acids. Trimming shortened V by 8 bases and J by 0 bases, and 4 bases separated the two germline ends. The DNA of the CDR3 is TGTGCCAGCCAGACAACTAATGAAAAACTGTTTTTT. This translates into CASQTTNEKLFF.

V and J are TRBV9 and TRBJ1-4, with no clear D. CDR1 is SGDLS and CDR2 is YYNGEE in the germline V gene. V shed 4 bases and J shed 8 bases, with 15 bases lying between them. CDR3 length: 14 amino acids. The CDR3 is CASSLEAGEEKLFF. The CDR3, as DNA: TGTGCCAGCAGCTTAGAGGCAGGTGAAGAAAAACTGTTTTTT.

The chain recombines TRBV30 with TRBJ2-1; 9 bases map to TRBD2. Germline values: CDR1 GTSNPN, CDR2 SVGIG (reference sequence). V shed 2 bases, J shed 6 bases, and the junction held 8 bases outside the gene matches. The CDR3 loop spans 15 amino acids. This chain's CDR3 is CAWSPPGLACNEQFF. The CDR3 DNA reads TGTGCCTGGAGTCCACCGGGACTAGCATGCAATGAGCAGTTCTTC.

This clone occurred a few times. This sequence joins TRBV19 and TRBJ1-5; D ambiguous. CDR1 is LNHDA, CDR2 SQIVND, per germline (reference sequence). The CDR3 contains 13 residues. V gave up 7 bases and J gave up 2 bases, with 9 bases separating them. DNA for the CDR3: TGTGCCAGTACAGAGCGTGGCAATCAGCCCCAGCATTTT. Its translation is CASTERGNQPQHF.

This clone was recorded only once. The CDR3, as DNA: TGTGCCAGCTCCCTTCAGGGAGGCTATAGCAATCAGCCCCAGCATTTT. Protein product: CASSLQGGYSNQPQHF. The chain uses TRBV19 and TRBJ1-5, with D perhaps TRBD1 (5 bases). Trimming left V 9 bases short and J 0 bases short, with 18 bases between. The CDR3 length is 16 residues. Germline V gene lookup returns CDR1 LNHDA and CDR2 SQIVND (reference sequence).

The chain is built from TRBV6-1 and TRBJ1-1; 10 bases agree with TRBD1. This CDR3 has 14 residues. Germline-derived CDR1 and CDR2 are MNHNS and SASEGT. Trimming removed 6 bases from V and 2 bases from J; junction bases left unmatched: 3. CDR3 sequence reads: CASSQTGGNTEAFF. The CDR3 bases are TGTGCCAGCAGCCAGACAGGGGGCAACACTGAAGCTTTCTTT.

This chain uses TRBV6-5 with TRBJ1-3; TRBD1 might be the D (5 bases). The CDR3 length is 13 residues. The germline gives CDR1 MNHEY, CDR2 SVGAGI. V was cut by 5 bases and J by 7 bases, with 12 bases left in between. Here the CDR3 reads CASSTQGGNTIYF. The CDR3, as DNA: TGTGCCAGCAGTACGCAGGGCGGCAACACCATATATTTT.

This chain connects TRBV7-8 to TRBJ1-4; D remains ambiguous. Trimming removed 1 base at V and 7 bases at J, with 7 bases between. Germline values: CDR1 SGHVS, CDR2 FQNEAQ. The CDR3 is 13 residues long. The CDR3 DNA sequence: TGTGCCAGCAGCTTAGGCCTGAGTGAAAAACTGTTTTTT. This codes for CASSLGLSEKLFF. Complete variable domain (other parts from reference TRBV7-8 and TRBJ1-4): GAGVSQSPRYKVAKRGQDVALRCDPISGHVSLFWYQQALGQGPEFLTYFQNEAQLDKSGLPSDRFFAERPEGSVSTLKIQRTQQEDSAVYLCASSLGLSEKLFFGSGTQLSVL.

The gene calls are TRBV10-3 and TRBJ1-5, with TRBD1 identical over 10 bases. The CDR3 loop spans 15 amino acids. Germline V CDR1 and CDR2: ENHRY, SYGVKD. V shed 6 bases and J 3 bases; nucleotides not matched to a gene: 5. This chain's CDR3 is CAIRPGTGDNQPQHF. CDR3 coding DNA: TGTGCCATCAGACCCGGGACAGGGGACAATCAGCCCCAGCATTTT.

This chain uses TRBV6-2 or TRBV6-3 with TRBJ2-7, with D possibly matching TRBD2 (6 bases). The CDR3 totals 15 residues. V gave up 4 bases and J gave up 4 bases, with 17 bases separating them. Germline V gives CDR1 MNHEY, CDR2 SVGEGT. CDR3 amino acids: CASSFGMGRGYEQYF. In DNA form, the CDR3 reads TGTGCCAGCAGTTTTGGTATGGGCCGGGGGTACGAGCAGTACTTC.

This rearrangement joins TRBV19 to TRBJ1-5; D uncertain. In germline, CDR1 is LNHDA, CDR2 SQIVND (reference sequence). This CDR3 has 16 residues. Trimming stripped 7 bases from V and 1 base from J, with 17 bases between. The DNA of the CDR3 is TGTGCCAGTAACACTAGAGGGATGGCGAGCAATCAGCCCCAGCATTTT. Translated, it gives CASNTRGMASNQPQHF.

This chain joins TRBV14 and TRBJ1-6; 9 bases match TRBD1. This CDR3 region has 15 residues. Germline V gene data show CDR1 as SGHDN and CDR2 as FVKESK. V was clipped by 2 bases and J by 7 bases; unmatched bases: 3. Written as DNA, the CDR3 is TGTGCCAGCAGCCAAACCGGGACAGGGAATTCACCCCTCCACTTT. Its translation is CASSQTGTGNSPLHF. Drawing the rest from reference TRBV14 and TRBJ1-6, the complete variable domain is EAGVTQFPSHSVIEKGQTVTLRCDPISGHDNLYWYRRVMGKEIKFLLHFVKESKQDESGMPNNRFLAERTGGTYSTLKVQPAELEDSGVYFCASSQTGTGNSPLHFGNGTRLTVT.

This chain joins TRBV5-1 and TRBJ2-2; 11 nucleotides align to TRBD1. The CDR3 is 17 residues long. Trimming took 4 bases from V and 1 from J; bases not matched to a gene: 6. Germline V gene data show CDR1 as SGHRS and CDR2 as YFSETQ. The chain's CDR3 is CASSADRGHENTGELFF. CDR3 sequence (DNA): TGCGCCAGCAGCGCGGACAGGGGGCACGAGAACACCGGGGAGCTGTTTTTT.

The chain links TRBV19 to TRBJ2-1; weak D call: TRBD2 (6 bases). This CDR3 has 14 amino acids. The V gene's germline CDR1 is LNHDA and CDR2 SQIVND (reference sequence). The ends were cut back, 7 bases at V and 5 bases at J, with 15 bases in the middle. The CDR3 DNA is TGTGCCAGTACTGAGGGACTTCCCAACAATGAGCAGTTCTTC. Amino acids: CASTEGLPNNEQFF.

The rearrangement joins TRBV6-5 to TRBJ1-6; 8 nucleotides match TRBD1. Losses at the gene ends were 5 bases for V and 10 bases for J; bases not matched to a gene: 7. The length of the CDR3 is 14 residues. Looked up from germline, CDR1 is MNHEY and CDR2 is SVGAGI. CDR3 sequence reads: CASSTTGTGSPLHF. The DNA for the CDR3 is TGTGCCAGCAGTACGACCGGGACAGGCTCACCCCTCCACTTT.

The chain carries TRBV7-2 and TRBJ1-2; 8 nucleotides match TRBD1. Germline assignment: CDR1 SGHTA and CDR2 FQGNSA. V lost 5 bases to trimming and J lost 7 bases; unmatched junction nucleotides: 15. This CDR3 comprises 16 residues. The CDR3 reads CASSPGQGRSISGYTF. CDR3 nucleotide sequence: TGTGCCAGCAGCCCCGGACAGGGTCGTAGTATCTCTGGCTACACCTTC.

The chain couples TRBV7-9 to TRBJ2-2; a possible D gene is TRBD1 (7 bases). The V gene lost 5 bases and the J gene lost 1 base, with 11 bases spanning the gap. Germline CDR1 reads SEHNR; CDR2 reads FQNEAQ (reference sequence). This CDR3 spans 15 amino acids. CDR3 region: CASSRGTENTGELFF. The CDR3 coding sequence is TGTGCCAGCAGCCGCGGGACAGAGAACACCGGGGAGCTGTTTTTT.